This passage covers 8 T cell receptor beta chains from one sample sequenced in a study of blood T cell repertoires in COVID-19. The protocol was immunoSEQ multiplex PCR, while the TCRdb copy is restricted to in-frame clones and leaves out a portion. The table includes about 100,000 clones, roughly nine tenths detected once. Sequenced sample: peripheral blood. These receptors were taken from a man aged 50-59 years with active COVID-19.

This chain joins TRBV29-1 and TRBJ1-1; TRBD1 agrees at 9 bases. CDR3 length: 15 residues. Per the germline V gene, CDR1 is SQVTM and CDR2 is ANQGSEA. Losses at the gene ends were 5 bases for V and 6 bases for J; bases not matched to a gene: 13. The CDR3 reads CSVQRAGQGSAEAFF. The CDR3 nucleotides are TGCAGCGTTCAACGCGCGGGACAGGGTAGTGCTGAAGCTTTCTTT.

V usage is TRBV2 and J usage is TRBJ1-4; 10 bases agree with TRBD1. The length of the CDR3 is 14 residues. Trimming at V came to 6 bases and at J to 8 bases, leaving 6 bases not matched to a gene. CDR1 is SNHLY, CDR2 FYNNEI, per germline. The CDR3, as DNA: TGTGCCAGCAGGTCCGGGACAGGGGTAGAAAAACTGTTTTTT. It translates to CASRSGTGVEKLFF.

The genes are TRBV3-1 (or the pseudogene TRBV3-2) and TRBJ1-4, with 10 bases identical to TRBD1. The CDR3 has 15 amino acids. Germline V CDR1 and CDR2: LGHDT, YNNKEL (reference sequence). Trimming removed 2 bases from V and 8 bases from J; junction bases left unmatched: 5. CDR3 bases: TGTGCCAGCAGCCAATTTCGGGACAGGGGAGAAAAACTGTTTTTT. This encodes CASSQFRDRGEKLFF.

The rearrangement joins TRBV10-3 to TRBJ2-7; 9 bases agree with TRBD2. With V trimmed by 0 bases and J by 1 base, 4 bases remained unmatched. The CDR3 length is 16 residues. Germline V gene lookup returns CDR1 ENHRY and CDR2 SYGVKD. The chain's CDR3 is CAISESGGRGSYEQYV. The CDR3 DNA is TGTGCCATCAGTGAGTCGGGCGGGAGGGGTTCCTACGAGCAGTACGTC.

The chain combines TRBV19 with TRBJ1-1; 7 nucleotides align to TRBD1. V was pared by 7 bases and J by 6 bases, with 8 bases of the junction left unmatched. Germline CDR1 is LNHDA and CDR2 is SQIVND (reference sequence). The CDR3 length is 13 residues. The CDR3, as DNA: TGTGCCAGTACCGGGACAGTTAAAGCTGAAGCTTTCTTT. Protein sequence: CASTGTVKAEAFF.

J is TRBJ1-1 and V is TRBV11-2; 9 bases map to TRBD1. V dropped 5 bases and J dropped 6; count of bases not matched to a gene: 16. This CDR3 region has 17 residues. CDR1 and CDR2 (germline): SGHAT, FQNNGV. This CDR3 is CASSRPTGGIPGAEAFF. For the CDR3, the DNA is TGTGCCAGCAGCAGGCCGACAGGGGGAATACCGGGGGCTGAAGCTTTCTTT.

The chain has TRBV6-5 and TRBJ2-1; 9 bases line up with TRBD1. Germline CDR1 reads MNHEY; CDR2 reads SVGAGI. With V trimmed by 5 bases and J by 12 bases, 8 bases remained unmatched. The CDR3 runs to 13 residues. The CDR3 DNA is TGTGCCAGCAGTCATGGGGACAGGGAAGGGCAGTTCTTC. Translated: CASSHGDREGQFF.

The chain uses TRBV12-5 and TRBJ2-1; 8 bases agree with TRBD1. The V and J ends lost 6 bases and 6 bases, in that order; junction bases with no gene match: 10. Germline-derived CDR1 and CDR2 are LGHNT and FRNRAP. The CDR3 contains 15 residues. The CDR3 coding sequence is TGTGCTAGTGGGCACGGGACAGGAGCTTCCAATGAGCAGTTCTTC. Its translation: CASGHGTGASNEQFF.